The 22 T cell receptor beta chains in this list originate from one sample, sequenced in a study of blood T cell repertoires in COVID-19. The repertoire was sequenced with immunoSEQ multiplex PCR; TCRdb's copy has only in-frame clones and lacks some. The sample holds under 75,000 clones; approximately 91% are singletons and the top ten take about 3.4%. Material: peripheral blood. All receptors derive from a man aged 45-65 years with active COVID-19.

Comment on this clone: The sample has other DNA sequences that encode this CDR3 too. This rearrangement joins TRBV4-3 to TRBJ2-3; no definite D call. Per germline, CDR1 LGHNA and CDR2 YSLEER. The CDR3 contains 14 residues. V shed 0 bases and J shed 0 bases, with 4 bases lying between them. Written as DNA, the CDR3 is TGCGCCAGCAGCCAAGACAGGAGCACAGATACGCAGTATTTT. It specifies CASSQDRSTDTQYF.

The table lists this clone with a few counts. The CDR3 bases are TGCGCCAGCAGCCAAATCCCACTTAGCGGTAAAGAGACCCAGTACTTC. This codes for CASSQIPLSGKETQYF. J is TRBJ2-5 and V is TRBV4-1; TRBD2 is a possible D gene (6 bases). The CDR3 totals 16 residues. Between the trimmed V and J ends, which lost 2 bases and 3 bases, there was a span of 16 bases. Germline V gene sequence: CDR1 MGHRA, CDR2 YSYEKL.

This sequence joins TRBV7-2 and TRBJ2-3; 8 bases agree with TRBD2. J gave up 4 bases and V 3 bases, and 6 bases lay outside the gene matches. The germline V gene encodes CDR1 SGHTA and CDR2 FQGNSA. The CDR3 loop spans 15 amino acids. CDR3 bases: TGTGCCAGCAGCTTTTCGCGGGGGGTTTCAGATACGCAGTATTTT. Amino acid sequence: CASSFSRGVSDTQYF.

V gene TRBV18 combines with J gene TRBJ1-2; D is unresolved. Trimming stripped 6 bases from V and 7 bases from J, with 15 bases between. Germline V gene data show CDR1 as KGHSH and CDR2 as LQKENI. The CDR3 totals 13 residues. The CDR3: CASSTISEFGYTF. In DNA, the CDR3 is TGTGCCAGCTCCACCATATCGGAGTTTGGCTACACCTTC.

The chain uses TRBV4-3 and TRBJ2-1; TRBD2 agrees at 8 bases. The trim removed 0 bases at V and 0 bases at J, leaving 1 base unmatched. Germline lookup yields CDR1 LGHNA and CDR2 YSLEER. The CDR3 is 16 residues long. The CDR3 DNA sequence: TGCGCCAGCAGCCAAGAGGCGGGGGGCTCCTACAATGAGCAGTTCTTC. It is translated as CASSQEAGGSYNEQFF.

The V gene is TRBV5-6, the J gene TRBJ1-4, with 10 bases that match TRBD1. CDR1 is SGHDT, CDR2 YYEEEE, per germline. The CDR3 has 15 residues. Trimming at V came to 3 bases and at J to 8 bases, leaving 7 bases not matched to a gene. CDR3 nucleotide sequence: TGTGCCAGCAGCTCCGACAGGGGGCGGGCCGAAAAACTGTTTTTT. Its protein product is CASSSDRGRAEKLFF.

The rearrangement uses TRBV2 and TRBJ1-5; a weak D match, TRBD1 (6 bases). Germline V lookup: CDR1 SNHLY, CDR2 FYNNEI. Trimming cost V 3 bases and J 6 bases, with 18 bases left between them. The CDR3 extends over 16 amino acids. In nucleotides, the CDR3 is TGTGCCAGCAGTGACAGGGGCCCCGAATCGAGTCAGCCCCAGCATTTT. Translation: CASSDRGPESSQPQHF.

The CDR3 loop reads CASSSDSRLEAFF. Written as DNA, the CDR3 is TGTGCCAGCAGTTCCGACAGTCGTTTGGAAGCTTTCTTT. The chain recombines TRBV6-5 with TRBJ1-1; TRBD1 might be the D (5 bases). CDR1 is MNHEY and CDR2 is SVGAGI in the germline V gene. The CDR3 covers 13 residues. V gave up 4 bases and J gave up 8 bases, with 14 bases separating them.

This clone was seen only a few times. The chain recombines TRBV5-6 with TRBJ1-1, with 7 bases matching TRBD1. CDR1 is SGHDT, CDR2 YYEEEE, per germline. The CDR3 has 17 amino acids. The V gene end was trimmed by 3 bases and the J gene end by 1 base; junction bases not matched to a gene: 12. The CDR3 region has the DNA TGTGCCAGCAGCTCCTCCTGGTGGACAGGAAAGAACACTGAAGCTTTCTTT. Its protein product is CASSSSWWTGKNTEAFF.

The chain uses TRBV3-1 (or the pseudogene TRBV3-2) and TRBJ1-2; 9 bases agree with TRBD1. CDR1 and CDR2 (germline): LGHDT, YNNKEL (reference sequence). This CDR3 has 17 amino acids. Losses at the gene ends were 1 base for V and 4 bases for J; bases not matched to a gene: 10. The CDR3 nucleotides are TGTGCCAGCAGCCAAGTGCGGGGACAGGGAAGGAGCTATGGCTACACCTTC. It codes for CASSQVRGQGRSYGYTF.

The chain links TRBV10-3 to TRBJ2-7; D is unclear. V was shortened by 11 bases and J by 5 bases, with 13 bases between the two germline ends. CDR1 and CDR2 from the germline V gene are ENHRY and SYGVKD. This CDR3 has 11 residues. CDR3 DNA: TGTGCCTTTCAGTCCGTCAACGAGCAGTACTTC. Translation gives CAFQSVNEQYF.

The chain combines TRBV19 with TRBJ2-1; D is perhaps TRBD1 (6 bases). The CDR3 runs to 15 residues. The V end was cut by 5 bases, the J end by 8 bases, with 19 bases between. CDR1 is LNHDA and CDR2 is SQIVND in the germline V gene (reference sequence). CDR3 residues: CASSLLLQGSDEQFF. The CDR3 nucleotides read TGTGCCAGTAGTCTCCTCTTACAGGGTTCGGATGAGCAGTTCTTC.

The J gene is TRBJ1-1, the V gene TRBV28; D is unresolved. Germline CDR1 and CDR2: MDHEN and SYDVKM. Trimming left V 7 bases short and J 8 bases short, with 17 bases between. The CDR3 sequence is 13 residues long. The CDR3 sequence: CASIIGSGLEAFF. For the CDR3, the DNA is TGTGCCAGCATCATCGGCTCAGGACTGGAAGCTTTCTTT.

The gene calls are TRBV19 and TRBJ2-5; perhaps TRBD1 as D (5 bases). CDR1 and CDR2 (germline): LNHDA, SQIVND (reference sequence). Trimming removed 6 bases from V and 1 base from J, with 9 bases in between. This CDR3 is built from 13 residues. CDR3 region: CASSRQTQETQYF. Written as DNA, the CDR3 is TGTGCCAGTAGCAGACAGACCCAAGAGACCCAGTACTTC.

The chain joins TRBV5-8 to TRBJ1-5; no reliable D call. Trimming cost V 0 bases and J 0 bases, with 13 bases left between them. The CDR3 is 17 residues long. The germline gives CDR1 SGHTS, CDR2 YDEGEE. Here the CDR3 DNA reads TGTGCCAGCAGCTTGGTGGAGGGCCCATATAGCAATCAGCCCCAGCATTTT. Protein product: CASSLVEGPYSNQPQHF. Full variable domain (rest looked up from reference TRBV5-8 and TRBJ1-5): EAGVTQSPTHLIKTRGQQATLRCSPISGHTSVYWYQQALGLGLQFLLWYDEGEERNRGNFPPRFSGRQFPNYSSELNVNALELEDSALYLCASSLVEGPYSNQPQHFGDGTRLSIL.

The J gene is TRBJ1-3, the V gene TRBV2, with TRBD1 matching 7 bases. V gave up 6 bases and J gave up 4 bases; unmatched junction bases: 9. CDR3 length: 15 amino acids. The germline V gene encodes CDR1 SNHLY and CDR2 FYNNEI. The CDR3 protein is CASRLDRARGNTIYF. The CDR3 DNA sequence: TGTGCCAGCAGACTAGACAGGGCCCGGGGAAACACCATATATTTT.

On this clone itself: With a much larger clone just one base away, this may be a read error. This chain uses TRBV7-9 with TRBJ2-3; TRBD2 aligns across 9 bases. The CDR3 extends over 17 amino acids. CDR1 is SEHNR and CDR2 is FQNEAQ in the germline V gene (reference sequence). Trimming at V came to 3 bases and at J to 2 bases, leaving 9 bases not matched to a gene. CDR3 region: CASSFLWAGGFTDTQYF. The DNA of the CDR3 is TGTGCCAGCAGCTTTTTATGGGCGGGGGGGTTCACAGATACGCAGTATTTT.

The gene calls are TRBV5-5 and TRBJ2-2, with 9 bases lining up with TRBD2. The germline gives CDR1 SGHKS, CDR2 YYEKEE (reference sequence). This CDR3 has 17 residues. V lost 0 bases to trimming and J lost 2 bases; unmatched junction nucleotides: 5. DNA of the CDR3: TGTGCCAGCAGCTTGGCCGGGACTAGCTCTAACACCGGGGAGCTGTTTTTT. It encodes CASSLAGTSSNTGELFF.

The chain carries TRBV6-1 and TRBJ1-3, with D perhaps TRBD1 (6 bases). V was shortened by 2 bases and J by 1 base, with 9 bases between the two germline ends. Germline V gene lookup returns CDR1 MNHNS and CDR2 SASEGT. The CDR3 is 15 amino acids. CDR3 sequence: CASSETRGSGNTIYF. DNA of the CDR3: TGTGCCAGCAGTGAAACGAGGGGGTCTGGAAACACCATATATTTT.

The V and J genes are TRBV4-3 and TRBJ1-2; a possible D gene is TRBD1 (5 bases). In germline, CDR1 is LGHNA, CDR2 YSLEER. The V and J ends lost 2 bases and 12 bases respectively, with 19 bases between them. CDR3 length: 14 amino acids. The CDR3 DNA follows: TGCGCCAGCAGCCAATTTAGGAACCTCGGGGGAAACACCTTC. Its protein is CASSQFRNLGGNTF.

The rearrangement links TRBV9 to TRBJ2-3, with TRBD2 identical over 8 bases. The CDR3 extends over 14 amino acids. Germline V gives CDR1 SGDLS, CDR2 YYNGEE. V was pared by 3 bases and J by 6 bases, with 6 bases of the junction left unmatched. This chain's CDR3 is CASSARGGPDTQYF. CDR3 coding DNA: TGTGCCAGCAGCGCACGGGGGGGGCCGGATACGCAGTATTTT.

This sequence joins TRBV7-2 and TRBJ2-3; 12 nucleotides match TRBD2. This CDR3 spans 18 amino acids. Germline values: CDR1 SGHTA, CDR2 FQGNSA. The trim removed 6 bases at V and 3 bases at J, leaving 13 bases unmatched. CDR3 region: CASRLGWLAGGPTDTQYF. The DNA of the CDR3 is TGTGCCAGCAGGCTAGGGTGGCTAGCGGGGGGGCCGACAGATACGCAGTATTTT.